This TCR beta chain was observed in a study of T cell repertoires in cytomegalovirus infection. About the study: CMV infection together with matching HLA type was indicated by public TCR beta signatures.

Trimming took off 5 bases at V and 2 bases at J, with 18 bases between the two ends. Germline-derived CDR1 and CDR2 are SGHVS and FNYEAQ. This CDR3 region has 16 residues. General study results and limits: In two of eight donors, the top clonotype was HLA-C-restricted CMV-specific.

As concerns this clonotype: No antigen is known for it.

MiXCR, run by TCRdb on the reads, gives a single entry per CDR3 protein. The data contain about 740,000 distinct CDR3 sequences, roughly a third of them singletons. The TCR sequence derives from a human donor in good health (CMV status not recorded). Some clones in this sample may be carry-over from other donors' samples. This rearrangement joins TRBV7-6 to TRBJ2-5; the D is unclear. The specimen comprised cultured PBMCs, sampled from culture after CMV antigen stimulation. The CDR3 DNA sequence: TGTGCCAGCAGCCCCAATAGGGCCACCCCTCAAGAGACCCAGTACTTC. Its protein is CASSPNRATPQETQYF.